This TCR beta chain was captured in a study of regulatory T cells in long-lasting Graves disease. Background on the study: Patients with persistent Graves' disease had over 5 years of antithyroid drugs and persistent TSH receptor antibodies.

Notes on this clonotype: Its antigen is unknown.

Regarding the study as a whole: New patients shared fewer public clonotypes (around 980) than persistent patients did (approximately 2,700). TCR diversity in persistent Graves' patients was below that of newly diagnosed ones. Possibly, too few samples lowered accuracy.

Germline values: CDR1 MGHRA, CDR2 YSYEKL. The length of the CDR3 is 14 residues. V lost 1 base, J lost 5 bases, and 8 bases lay in between. CDR3 regions were amplified by Arm-PCR using iRepertoire HTBI primers to build TCR beta libraries. TCRdb reprocessed the multiplex PCR reads via MiXCR and lists one record per CDR3 protein. The sample comprises 400,000 to 500,000 distinct CDR3 sequences, around a fifth of which are singletons, and around 13% rests with the top ten. As to time point: persistent/refractory GD, antithyroid drugs over 5 years with positive TRAb. Construction of the TCR library relied on RNA isolated from PBMCs.

This chain links TRBV4-1 with TRBJ2-2; unclear D gene. The sample was peripheral blood mononuclear cells (PBMCs), taken when the disease was refractory, from a patient treated with antithyroid drugs. This clonotype was obtained from a female donor with Graves disease. The CDR3 coding sequence is TGCGCCAGCAGCCAAGCGCCCTGGACCGGGGAGCTGTTTTTT. Amino acids: CASSQAPWTGELFF.